This T cell receptor beta chain was sequenced for a study of T-cell reconstitution after alpha-beta-depleted transplantation in children (dated by TCRdb to the mid-2010s). With regard to the full study: T-cell immune reconstitution after TCRalphabeta/CD19-depleted allogeneic hematopoietic cell transplantation in children was quantitatively tracked in the study by means of TCR repertoire profiling. The investigation overall reported the following: Over the following months the frequencies of hyperexpanded clones went down, and after one year T-cell counts and TCRbeta diversity were mostly credited to newly produced T cells. The apparently early alphabetaT-cell count recovery about two months after transplant was reportedly dependent on only several hundred rapidly expanded clones derived from non-depleted graft cells. The high TCRbeta diversity at day 60 in some patients was ascribed to recipient T cells and intrathymic progenitors that had survived conditioning.

This clonotype was counted ten times or more. Its cognate antigen has yet to be identified. Base qualities are missing; no much larger clone stands one base away. CDR1 is given as ENHRY and CDR2 as SYGVKD, both from the germline V gene. V is reduced by 6 bases and J by 4 bases, leaving a spacing of 12 bases between them. Measured from the cysteine to the phenylalanine, the CDR3 is 13 residues long. Just CDR3 DNA is preserved here, 39 bases in frame from base 1. Library creation used PCR. The reads were generated on an Illumina HiSeq 2500. TCR library preparation used molecular barcoding, with unique molecular identifiers applied to normalize quantification of the TCRbeta repertoire. TCRdb trimmed public reads at Q25 via fastp, called clones via MiXCR and kept in-frame beta chains. Every entry covers one CDR3 protein and lists the most common genes and DNA from its rows. The sample yields about 470,000 distinct CDR3 sequences; 43% were counted once. 25% to 30% of the sample is taken by the ten largest.

In light of the paper, this sample's treatment or condition label describes: allogeneic hematopoietic cell transplantation with graft depleted of TCRalphabeta T cells and CD19 B cells. Transplant recipients were children who received TCRalphabeta/CD19-depleted allogeneic hematopoietic cell grafts. The rearrangement combines TRBV10-3 with TRBJ1-2, with a tentative D gene TRBD1 over 5 matching bases. The sample was PBMCs, taken before TCRalphabeta/CD19-depleted stem cell transplant. This TCR derives from a girl aged 2 to 9 with aplastic anemia, due to receive a stem cell transplant. The CDR3 is CAISGTSAYGYTF. The DNA sequence is TGTGCCATCAGCGGGACCAGCGCCTATGGCTACACCTTC.